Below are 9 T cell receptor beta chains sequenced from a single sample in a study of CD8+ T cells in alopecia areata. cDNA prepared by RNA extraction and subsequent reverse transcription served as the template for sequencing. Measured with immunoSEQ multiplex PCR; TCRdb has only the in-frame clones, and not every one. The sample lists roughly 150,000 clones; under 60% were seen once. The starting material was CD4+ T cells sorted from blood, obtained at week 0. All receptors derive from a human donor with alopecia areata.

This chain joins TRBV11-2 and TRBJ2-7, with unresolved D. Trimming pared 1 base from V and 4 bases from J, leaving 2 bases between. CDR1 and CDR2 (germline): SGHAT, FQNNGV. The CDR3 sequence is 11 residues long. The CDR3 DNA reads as TGTGCCAGCAGCTTAGTTTACGAGCAGTACTTC. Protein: CASSLVYEQYF. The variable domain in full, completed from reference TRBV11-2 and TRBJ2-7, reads EAGVAQSPRYKIIEKRQSVAFWCNPISGHATLYWYQQILGQGPKLLIQFQNNGVVDDSQLPKDRFSAERLKGVDSTLKIQPAKLEDSAVYLCASSLVYEQYFGPGTRLTVT.

CDR3 amino acids: CASSQRDLTGELFF. The DNA of the CDR3 is TGCGCCAGCAGCCAGAGGGACTTAACCGGGGAGCTGTTTTTT. The chain has TRBV5-1 and TRBJ2-2, with D tentatively TRBD2 (6 bases). Germline V lookup: CDR1 SGHRS, CDR2 YFSETQ. The V gene lost 4 bases and the J gene lost 5 bases, with 12 bases spanning the gap. The CDR3 is 14 amino acids.

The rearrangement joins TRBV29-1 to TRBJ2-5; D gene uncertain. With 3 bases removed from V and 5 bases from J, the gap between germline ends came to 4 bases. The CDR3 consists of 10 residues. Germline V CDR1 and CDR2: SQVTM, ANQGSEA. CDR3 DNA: TGCAGCGTTGACAGTGAGACCCAGTACTTC. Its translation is CSVDSETQYF.

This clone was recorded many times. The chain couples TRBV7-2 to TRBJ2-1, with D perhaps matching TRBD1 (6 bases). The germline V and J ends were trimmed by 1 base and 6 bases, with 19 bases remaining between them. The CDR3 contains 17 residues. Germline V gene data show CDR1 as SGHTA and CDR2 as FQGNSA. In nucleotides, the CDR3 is TGTGCCAGCAGCTTAGGGTTGGGCAGGGGATTTTCCAATGAGCAGTTCTTC. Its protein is CASSLGLGRGFSNEQFF.

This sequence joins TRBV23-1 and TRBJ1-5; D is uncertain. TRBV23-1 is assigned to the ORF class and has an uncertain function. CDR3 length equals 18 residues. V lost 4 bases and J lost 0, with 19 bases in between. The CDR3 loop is CASSPLEGTLYSNQPQHF. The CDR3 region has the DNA TGCGCCAGCAGTCCCCTTGAGGGTACCCTTTATAGCAATCAGCCCCAGCATTTT.

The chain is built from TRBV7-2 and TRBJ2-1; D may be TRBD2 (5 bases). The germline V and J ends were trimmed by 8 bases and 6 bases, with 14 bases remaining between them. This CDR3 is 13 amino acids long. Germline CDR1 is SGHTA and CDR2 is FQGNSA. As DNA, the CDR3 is TGTGCCAGCGGTAGGAGGAATCCCAATGAGCAGTTCTTC. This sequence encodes CASGRRNPNEQFF. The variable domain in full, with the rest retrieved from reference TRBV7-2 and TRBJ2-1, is GAGVSQSPSNKVTEKGKDVELRCDPISGHTALYWYRQSLGQGLEFLIYFQGNSAPDKSGLPSDRFSAERTGGSVSTLTIQRTQQEDSAVYLCASGRRNPNEQFFGPGTRLTVL.

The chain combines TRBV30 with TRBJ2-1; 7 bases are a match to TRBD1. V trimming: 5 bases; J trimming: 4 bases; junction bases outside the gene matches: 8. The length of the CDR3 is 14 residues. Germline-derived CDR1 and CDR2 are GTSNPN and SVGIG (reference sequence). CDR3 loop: CAWDRDRGYNEQFF. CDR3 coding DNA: TGTGCCTGGGACCGGGACAGAGGTTACAATGAGCAGTTCTTC.

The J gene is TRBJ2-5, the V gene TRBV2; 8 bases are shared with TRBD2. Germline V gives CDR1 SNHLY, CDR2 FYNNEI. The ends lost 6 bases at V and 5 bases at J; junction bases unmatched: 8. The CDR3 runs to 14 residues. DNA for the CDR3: TGTGCCAGCAGGGATGGGACTAGATGGGAGACCCAGTACTTC. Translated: CASRDGTRWETQYF.

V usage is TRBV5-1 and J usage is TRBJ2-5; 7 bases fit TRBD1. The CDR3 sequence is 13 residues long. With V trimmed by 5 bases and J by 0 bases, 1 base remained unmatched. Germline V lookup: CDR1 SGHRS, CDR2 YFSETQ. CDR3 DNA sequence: TGCGCCAGCAGACAGGGGAACCAAGAGACCCAGTACTTC. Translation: CASRQGNQETQYF.